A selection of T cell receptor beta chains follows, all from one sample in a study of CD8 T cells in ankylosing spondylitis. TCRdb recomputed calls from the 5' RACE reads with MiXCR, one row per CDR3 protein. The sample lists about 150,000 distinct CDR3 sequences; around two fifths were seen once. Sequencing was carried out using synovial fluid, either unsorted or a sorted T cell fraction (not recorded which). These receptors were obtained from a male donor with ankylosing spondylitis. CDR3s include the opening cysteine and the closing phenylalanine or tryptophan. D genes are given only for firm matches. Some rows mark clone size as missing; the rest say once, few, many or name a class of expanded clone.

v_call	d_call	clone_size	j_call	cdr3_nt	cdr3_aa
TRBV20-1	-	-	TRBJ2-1	TGCAGTGCCAGCCCCTCCTTGGAATACAATGAGCAGTTCTTC	CSASPSLEYNEQFF
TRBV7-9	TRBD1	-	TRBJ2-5	TGTGCCAGCAGCTTAAGGGACAGGAGTAATCTCCAAGAGACCCAGTACTTC	CASSLRDRSNLQETQYF
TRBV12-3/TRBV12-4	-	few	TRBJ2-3	TGTGCCAGCAGTTTTACCAGGGCGGGCACAGATACGCAGTATTTT	CASSFTRAGTDTQYF
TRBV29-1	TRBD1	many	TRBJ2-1	TGCAGCGTTTTTTCCGGGACAGGGCTGAATGAGCAGTTCTTC	CSVFSGTGLNEQFF
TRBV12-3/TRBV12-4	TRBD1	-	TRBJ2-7	TGTGCCAGCCAAGACAGGGTAGATTACGAGCAGTACTTC	CASQDRVDYEQYF
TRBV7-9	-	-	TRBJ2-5	TGTGCCAGCAGCAAGACCGGGCGGGACTTTAAAGAGACCCAGTACTTC	CASSKTGRDFKETQYF
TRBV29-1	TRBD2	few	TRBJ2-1	TGCAGCGTTTCCGGACTAGTCTCCGAGCAGTTCTTC	CSVSGLVSEQFF
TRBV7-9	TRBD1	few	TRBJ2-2	TGTGCCAGCAGCTTAGGATCGGGACAGGGACCCACCGGGGAGCTGTTTTTT	CASSLGSGQGPTGELFF
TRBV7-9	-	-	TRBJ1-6	TGTGCCAGCAGCCCGGAGGGGAAGGATAATTCACCCCTCCACTTT	CASSPEGKDNSPLHF
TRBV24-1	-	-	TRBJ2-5	TGTGCCACCAGTGATTTACGGGACCCTCAAGAGACCCAGTACTTC	CATSDLRDPQETQYF
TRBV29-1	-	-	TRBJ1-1	TGCAGCGCCCGGGACAATCTTCGGGCTGAAGCTTTCTTT	CSARDNLRAEAFF
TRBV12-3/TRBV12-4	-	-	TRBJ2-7	TGTGCCAGCAGTTTTACGGGGGACGAGCAGTACTTC	CASSFTGDEQYF
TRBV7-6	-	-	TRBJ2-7	TGTGCCAGCAGCTTAGCGCGGGCGGGGCGCTCCTACGAGCAGTACTTC	CASSLARAGRSYEQYF
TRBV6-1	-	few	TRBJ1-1	TGTGCCAGCAGTGCCCCCGATCTGAACACTGAAGCTTTCTTT	CASSAPDLNTEAFF
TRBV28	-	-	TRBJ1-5	TGTGCCAGCAGTAGGAGACAGGGCAATCAGCCCCAGCATTTT	CASSRRQGNQPQHF
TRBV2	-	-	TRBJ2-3	TGTGCCAGCAGTGAATTGTGGCAGAAAACCTTCACAAACACAGATACGCAGTATTTT	CASSELWQKTFTNTDTQYF
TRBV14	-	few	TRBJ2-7	TGTGCCAGCAGCCAAGGTGCGGGGTTCGGCGACGAGCAGTACTTC	CASSQGAGFGDEQYF
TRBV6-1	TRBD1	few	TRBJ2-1	TGTGCCAGCAGTGGCAGGGGGACATACAATGAGCAGTTCTTC	CASSGRGTYNEQFF
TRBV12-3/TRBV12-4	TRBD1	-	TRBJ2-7	TGTGCCAGCAGTTACGTTGGGACAGGGGACGAGCAGTACTTC	CASSYVGTGDEQYF
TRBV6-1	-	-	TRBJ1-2	TGTGCCAGCAGTGTGGGAGATGGGACGGGCTATGGCTACACCTTC	CASSVGDGTGYGYTF
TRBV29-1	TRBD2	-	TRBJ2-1	TGCAGCGTAGCTCTAGCGGTTAACTCCTACAATGAGCAGTTCTTC	CSVALAVNSYNEQFF
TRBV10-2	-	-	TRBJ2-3	TGCGCCAGCAGTGACCGAGGGTCAACTGGCACAGATACGCAGTATTTT	CASSDRGSTGTDTQYF